The sequence of this T cell receptor beta chain was determined in a study of response to subunit inactivated influenza vaccine. The CDR3 is made up of 11 amino acids. In germline, CDR1 is DFQATT, CDR2 SNEGSKA (reference sequence). Trimming shortened V by 6 bases and J by 5 bases, and 10 bases separated the two germline ends. This clonotype appeared many times. Antigen unknown. Overall study results and limits: There was a suggestion from the authors that each seasonal influenza vaccination recruits few new T cells.

TCRdb called the RT-PCR reads again in MiXCR, with one record for every CDR3 protein. Altogether approximately 520,000 distinct CDR3 sequences are present, 16% being singletons, with the ten largest covering over 2.5%. The receptor was isolated from a man aged 50-75 years who received an inactivated influenza vaccine. Sequences were derived from CD4+ T cells sorted from PBMCs, sampled about 24 months after vaccination. The V gene is TRBV20-1, the J gene TRBJ2-5; D remains unclear. CDR3 nucleotide sequence: TGCAGTGCCGCCCGGCGGGAGACCCAGTACTTC. As protein: CSAARRETQYF.